This T cell receptor (beta chain) was found in a study of blood T cell repertoires in COVID-19. Sequencing was performed with immunoSEQ multiplex PCR; in TCRdb, only in-frame clones are kept and a portion is missing. The data contain approximately 210,000 clones, 80% to 90% of them seen just once; the ten biggest clones take up over 2%. CDR3 length: 15 amino acids. Trimming removed 1 base at V and 6 bases at J, with 13 bases between. Germline V gene lookup returns CDR1 MGHRA and CDR2 YSYEKL. The chain links TRBV4-1 to TRBJ1-3; TRBD1 might be the D (6 bases). The source material was peripheral blood. The origin of this receptor is a man between 25 and 39 years old who had recovered from COVID-19. The CDR3, as DNA: TGCGCCAGCAGCCAAGCCCAGGGGTGGATAAACACCATATATTTT. Translation: CASSQAQGWINTIYF.